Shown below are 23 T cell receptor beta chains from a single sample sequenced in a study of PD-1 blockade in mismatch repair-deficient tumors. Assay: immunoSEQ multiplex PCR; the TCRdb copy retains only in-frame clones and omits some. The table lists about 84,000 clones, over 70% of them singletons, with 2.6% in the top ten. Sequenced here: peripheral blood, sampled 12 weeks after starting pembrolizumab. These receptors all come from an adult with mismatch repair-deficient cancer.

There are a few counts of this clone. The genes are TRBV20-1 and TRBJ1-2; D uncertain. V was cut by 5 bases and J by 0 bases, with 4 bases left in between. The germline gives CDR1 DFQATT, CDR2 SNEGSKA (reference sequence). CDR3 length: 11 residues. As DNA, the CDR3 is TGCAGTGCTGAAGCTAACTATGGCTACACCTTC. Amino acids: CSAEANYGYTF.

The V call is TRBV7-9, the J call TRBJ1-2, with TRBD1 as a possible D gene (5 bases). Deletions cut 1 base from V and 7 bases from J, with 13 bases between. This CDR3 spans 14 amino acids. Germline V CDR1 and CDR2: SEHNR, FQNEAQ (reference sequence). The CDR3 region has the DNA TGTGCCAGCAGCTTAGGAGGGGAGGCGAGTGGCTACACCTTC. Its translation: CASSLGGEASGYTF.

DNA of the CDR3: TGTGCCAGCAGGAGGGCGACCGGGGAGCTGTTTTTT. Translated, it gives CASRRATGELFF. The chain joins TRBV7-3 to TRBJ2-2, with a tentative D call TRBD2 (5 bases). This CDR3 contains 12 residues. The germline V gene has CDR1 SGHTA and CDR2 FQGTGA. The ends were cut back, 6 bases at V and 5 bases at J, with 7 bases in the middle.

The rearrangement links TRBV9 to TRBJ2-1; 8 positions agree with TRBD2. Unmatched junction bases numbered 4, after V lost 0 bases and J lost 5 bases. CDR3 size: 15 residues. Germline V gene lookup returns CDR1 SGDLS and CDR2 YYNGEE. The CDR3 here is CASSVVAGLNNEQFF. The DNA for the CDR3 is TGTGCCAGCAGCGTAGTAGCGGGATTGAACAATGAGCAGTTCTTC.

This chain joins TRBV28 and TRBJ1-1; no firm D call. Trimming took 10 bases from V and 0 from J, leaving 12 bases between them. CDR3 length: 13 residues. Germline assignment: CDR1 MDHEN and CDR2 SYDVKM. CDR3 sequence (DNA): TGTGCCACCGGCGGCTATATGAACACTGAAGCTTTCTTT. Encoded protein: CATGGYMNTEAFF.

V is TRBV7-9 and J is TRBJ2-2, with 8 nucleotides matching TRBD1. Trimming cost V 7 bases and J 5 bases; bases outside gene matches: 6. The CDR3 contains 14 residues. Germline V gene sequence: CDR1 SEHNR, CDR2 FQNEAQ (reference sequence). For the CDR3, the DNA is TGTGCCAGCACACACAGGGGGAAGACCGGGGAGCTGTTTTTT. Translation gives CASTHRGKTGELFF.

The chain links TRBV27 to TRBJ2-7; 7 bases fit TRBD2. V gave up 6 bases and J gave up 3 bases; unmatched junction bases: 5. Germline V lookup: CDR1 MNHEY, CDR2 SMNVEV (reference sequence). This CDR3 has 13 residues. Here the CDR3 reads CASSPGRGYEQYF. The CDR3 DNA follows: TGTGCCAGCAGCCCGGGGAGGGGCTACGAGCAGTACTTC.

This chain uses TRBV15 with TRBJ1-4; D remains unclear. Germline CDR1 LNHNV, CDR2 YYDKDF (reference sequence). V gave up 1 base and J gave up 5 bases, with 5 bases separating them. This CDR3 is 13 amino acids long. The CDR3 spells CATSRGGNEKLFF. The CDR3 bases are TGTGCCACCAGCAGAGGGGGAAATGAAAAACTGTTTTTT. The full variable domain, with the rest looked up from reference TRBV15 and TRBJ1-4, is DAMVIQNPRYQVTQFGKPVTLSCSQTLNHNVMYWYQQKSSQAPKLLFHYYDKDFNNEADTPDNFQSRRPNTSFCFLDIRSPGLGDTAMYLCATSRGGNEKLFFGSGTQLSVL.

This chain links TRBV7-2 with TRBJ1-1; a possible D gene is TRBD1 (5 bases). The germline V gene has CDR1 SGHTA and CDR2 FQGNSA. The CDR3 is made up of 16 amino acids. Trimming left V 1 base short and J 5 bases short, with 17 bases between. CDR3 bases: TGTGCCAGCAGCTTAGGGGGTTCAGGGAGGGGAACTGAAGCTTTCTTT. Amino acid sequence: CASSLGGSGRGTEAFF.

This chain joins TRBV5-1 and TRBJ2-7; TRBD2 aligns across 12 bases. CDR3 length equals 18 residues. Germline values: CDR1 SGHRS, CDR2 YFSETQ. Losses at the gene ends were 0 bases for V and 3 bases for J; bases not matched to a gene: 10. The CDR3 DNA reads TGCGCCAGCAGCTTGGGGTCTAGCGGGAGGGAAACTGGCTACGAGCAGTACTTC. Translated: CASSLGSSGRETGYEQYF.

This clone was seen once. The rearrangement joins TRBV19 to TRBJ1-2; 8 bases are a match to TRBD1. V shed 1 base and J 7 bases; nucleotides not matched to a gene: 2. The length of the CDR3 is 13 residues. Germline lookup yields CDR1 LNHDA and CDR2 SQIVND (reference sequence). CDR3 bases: TGTGCCAGTAGTATAGGGGACAGGTCTGGCTACACCTTC. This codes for CASSIGDRSGYTF. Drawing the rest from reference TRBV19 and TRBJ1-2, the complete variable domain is DGGITQSPKYLFRKEGQNVTLSCEQNLNHDAMYWYRQDPGQGLRLIYYSQIVNDFQKGDIAEGYSVSREKKESFPLTVTSAQKNPTAFYLCASSIGDRSGYTFGSGTRLTVV.

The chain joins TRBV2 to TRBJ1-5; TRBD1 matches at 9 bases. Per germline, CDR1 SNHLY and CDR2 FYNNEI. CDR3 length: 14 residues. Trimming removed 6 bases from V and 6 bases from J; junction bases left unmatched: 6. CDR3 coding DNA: TGTGCCAGCAGGGCAGAACAGGGGGCTCAGCCCCAGCATTTT. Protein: CASRAEQGAQPQHF.

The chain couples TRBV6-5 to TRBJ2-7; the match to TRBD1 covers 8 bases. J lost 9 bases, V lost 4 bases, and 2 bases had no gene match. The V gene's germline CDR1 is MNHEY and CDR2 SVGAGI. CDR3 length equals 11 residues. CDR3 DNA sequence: TGTGCCAGCAGTTTCGGACAGGGGCAGTACTTC. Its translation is CASSFGQGQYF.

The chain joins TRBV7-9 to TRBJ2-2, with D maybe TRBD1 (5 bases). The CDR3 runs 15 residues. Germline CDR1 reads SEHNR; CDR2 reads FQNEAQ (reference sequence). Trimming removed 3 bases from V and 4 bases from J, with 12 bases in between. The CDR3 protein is CASSFMSGSTGELFF. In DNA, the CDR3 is TGTGCCAGCAGCTTTATGTCAGGGTCCACCGGGGAGCTGTTTTTT.

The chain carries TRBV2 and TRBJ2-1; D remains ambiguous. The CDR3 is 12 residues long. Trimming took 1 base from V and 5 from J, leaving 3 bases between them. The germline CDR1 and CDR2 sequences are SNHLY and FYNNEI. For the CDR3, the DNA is TGTGCCAGCAGTGAAGGTAACAATGAGCAGTTCTTC. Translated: CASSEGNNEQFF.

The CDR3: CASSQVVQTSGANVLTF. DNA for the CDR3: TGCGCCAGCAGCCAAGTAGTCCAAACCTCTGGGGCCAACGTCCTGACTTTC. V usage is TRBV4-1 and J usage is TRBJ2-6; D is ambiguous. Trimming cost V 1 base and J 0 bases, with 10 bases left between them. Germline V CDR1 and CDR2: MGHRA, YSYEKL. The CDR3 extends over 17 amino acids.

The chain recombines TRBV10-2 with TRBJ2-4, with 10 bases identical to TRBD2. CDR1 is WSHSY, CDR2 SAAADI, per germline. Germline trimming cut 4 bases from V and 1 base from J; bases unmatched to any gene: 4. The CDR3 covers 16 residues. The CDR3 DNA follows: TGCGCCAGCAGTGTCTCTAGCGGGAGTGCCAAAAACATTCAGTACTTC. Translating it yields CASSVSSGSAKNIQYF.

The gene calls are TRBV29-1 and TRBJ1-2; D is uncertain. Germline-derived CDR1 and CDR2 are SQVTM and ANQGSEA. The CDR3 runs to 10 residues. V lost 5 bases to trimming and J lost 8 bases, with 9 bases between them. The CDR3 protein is CSVSTNGYTF. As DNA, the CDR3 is TGCAGCGTTTCGACAAACGGCTACACCTTC.

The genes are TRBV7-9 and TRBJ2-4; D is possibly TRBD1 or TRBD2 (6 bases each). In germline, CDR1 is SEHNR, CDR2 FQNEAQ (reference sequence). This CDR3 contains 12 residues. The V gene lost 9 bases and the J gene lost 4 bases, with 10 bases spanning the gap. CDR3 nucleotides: TGTGCCAGTGCGGGGACAAAAAACATTCAGTACTTC. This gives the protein CASAGTKNIQYF.

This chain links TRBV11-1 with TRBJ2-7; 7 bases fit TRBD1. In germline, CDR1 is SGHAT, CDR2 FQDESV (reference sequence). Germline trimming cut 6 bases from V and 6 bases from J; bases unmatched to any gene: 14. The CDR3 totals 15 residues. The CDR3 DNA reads TGTGCCAGCAGAATGAAAGACAGGGTCAACGGCGAGCAGTACTTC. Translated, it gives CASRMKDRVNGEQYF.

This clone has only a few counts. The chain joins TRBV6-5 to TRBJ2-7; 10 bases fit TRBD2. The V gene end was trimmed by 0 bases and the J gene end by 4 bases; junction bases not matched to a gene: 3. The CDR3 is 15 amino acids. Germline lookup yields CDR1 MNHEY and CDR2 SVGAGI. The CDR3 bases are TGTGCCAGCAGTTACTCAGCGGGAGGGGTATACGAGCAGTACTTC. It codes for CASSYSAGGVYEQYF.

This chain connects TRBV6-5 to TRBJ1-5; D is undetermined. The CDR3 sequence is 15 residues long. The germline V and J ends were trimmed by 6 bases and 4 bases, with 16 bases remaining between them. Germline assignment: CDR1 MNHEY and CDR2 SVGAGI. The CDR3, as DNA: TGTGCCAGCAGGCCTCCGGGGAGTTCTAATCAGCCCCAGCATTTT. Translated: CASRPPGSSNQPQHF.

CDR3 region: CASSKEAGGSYEQYF. CDR3 nucleotides: TGTGCCAGCAGCAAAGAAGCGGGAGGGTCCTACGAGCAGTACTTC. This chain connects TRBV9 to TRBJ2-7, with 10 bases identical to TRBD2. Trimming removed 4 bases from V and 1 base from J; junction bases left unmatched: 5. In germline, CDR1 is SGDLS, CDR2 YYNGEE. The CDR3 runs to 15 residues.